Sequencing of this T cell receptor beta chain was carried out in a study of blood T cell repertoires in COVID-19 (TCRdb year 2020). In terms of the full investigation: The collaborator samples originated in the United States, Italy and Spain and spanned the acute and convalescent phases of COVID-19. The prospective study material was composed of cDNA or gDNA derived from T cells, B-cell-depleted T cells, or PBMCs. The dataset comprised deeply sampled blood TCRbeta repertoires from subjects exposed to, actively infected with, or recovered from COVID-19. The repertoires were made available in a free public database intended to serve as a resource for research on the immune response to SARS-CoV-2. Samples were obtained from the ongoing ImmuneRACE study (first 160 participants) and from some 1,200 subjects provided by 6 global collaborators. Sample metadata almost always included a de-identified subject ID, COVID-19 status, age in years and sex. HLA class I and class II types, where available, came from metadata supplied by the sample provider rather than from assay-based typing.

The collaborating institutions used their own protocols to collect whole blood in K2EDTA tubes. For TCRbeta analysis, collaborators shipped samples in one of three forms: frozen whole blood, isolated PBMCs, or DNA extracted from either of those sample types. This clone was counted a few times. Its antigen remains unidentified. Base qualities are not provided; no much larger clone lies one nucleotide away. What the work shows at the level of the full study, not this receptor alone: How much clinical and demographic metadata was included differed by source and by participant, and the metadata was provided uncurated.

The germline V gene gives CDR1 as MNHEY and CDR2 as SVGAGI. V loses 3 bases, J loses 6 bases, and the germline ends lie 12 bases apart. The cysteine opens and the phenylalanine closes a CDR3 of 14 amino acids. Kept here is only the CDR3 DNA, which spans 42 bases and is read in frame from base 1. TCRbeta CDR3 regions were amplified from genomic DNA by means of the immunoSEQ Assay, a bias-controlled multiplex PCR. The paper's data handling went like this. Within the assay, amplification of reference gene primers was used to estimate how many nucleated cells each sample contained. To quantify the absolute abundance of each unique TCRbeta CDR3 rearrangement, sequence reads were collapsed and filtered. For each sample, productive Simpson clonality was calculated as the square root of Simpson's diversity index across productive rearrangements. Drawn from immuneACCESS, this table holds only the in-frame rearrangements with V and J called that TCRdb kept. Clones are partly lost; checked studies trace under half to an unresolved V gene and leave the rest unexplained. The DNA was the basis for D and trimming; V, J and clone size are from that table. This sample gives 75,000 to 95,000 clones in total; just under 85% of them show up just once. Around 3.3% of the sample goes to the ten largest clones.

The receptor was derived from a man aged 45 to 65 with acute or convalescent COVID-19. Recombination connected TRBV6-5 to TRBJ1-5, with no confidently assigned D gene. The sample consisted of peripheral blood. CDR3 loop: CASSYPERGQPQHF. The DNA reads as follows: TGTGCCAGCAGTTATCCCGAGCGAGGTCAGCCCCAGCATTTT.